The 14 T cell receptor beta chains below all came from one sample that was sequenced in a study of control samples from healthy donors and cancer patients. Sequenced by immunoSEQ multiplex PCR; TCRdb stores in-frame clones only, minus some. This sample has about 160,000 clones; approximately 93% occur once, and the top ten carry 8.5%. The sample consisted of blood. The receptors shown here come from a woman aged 40 to 49 in good health.

The chain has TRBV11-2 and TRBJ2-7; D uncertain. V lost 1 base to trimming and J lost 0 bases, with 10 bases between them. CDR3 length: 15 residues. Germline lookup yields CDR1 SGHAT and CDR2 FQNNGV. The CDR3 sequence is CASSLGRWGSYEQYF. The CDR3 nucleotides read TGTGCCAGCAGCTTAGGACGGTGGGGCTCCTACGAGCAGTACTTC.

This clone was seen just once. The chain is built from TRBV6-1 and TRBJ1-6, with D perhaps TRBD1 (5 bases). In germline, CDR1 is MNHNS, CDR2 SASEGT. The CDR3 has 14 amino acids. V was trimmed by 3 bases and J by 9 bases, leaving 12 bases between them. The CDR3 nucleotides read TGTGCCAGCAGTGAGGGGGTTCCGAGTTCACCCCTCCACTTT. Translating gives CASSEGVPSSPLHF.

The chain employs TRBV11-3 and TRBJ2-3, with D possibly TRBD1 on 6 matching bases. The CDR3 is 15 amino acids. V lost 4 bases, J lost 6 bases, and 17 bases lay in between. CDR1 SGHNT and CDR2 YENEEA come from the germline V gene. CDR3 nucleotides: TGTGCCAGCAGCTCTCTGCCGGGTCAGGGGGATACGCAGTATTTT. Translating gives CASSSLPGQGDTQYF.

The chain joins TRBV7-8 to TRBJ2-2; 8 positions match TRBD2. CDR1 and CDR2 (germline): SGHVS, FQNEAQ. J gave up 4 bases and V 1 base, and 8 bases lay outside the gene matches. The length of the CDR3 is 17 residues. CDR3 sequence (DNA): TGTGCCAGCAGCTTAGGGGCGGGAGGTATGAGCACCGGGGAGCTGTTTTTT. Its translation: CASSLGAGGMSTGELFF.

The chain recombines TRBV6-2 or TRBV6-3 with TRBJ1-1; D uncertain. Trimming took 0 bases from V and 3 from J, leaving 14 bases between them. CDR3 size: 16 residues. CDR1 and CDR2 from the germline V gene are MNHEY and SVGEGT. Here the CDR3 DNA reads TGTGCCAGCAGTTACTCGAATACAAGATGGGACACTGAAGCTTTCTTT. Translating gives CASSYSNTRWDTEAFF.

The chain combines TRBV7-2 with TRBJ1-2; the match to TRBD1 covers 7 bases. The CDR3 loop spans 14 amino acids. The germline V gene has CDR1 SGHTA and CDR2 FQGNSA. V lost 5 bases to trimming and J lost 2 bases; unmatched junction nucleotides: 5. As DNA, the CDR3 is TGTGCCAGCAGCCAGATGACAGGGAACTATGGCTACACCTTC. Translating gives CASSQMTGNYGYTF.

This clone was counted between two and nine times. V gene TRBV5-1 combines with J gene TRBJ1-1, with D possibly being TRBD1 (5 bases). Germline V gene lookup returns CDR1 SGHRS and CDR2 YFSETQ. This CDR3 contains 14 residues. V lost 4 bases, J lost 1 base, and 11 bases lay in between. CDR3 sequence: CASSVGPTNTEAFF. DNA for the CDR3: TGCGCCAGCAGCGTGGGACCGACGAACACTGAAGCTTTCTTT. Complete variable domain (other parts from reference TRBV5-1 and TRBJ1-1): KAGVTQTPRYLIKTRGQQVTLSCSPISGHRSVSWYQQTPGQGLQFLFEYFSETQRNKGNFPGRFSGRQFSNSRSEMNVSTLELGDSALYLCASSVGPTNTEAFFGQGTRLTVV.

The rearrangement joins TRBV7-8 to TRBJ2-7, with unresolved D. Germline CDR1 is SGHVS and CDR2 is FQNEAQ. The CDR3 has 14 amino acids. V was shortened by 1 base and J by 7 bases, with 14 bases between the two germline ends. CDR3 protein: CASSLVPRVREQYF. The CDR3 DNA reads as TGTGCCAGCAGCTTAGTACCTAGGGTGCGAGAGCAGTACTTC.

This rearrangement joins TRBV19 to TRBJ1-1; D remains ambiguous. CDR1 is LNHDA and CDR2 is SQIVND in the germline V gene (reference sequence). Trimming cost V 4 bases and J 2 bases, with 11 bases left between them. The CDR3 length is 14 residues. CDR3 amino acids: CASSTPGINTEAFF. The CDR3, as DNA: TGTGCCAGTAGTACCCCGGGGATCAACACTGAAGCTTTCTTT.

The V and J genes are TRBV7-2 and TRBJ1-1, with D tentatively TRBD1 (6 bases). Trimming took off 1 base at V and 5 bases at J, with 11 bases between the two ends. This CDR3 contains 14 residues. CDR1 SGHTA and CDR2 FQGNSA come from the germline V gene. The CDR3, as DNA: TGTGCCAGCAGCTTAGGGGTCAGGGGAACTGAAGCTTTCTTT. Protein sequence: CASSLGVRGTEAFF.

The chain carries TRBV28 and TRBJ1-3, with no clear D. The CDR3 has 14 amino acids. The germline gives CDR1 MDHEN, CDR2 SYDVKM. V lost 5 bases and J 1 base, leaving 9 bases between the germline ends. The CDR3 loop is CASSGPGSGNTIYF. CDR3 DNA sequence: TGTGCCAGCAGTGGACCCGGGTCTGGAAACACCATATATTTT. The full variable domain, with the rest looked up from reference TRBV28 and TRBJ1-3, is DVKVTQSSRYLVKRTGEKVFLECVQDMDHENMFWYRQDPGLGLRLIYFSYDVKMKEKGDIPEGYSVSREKKERFSLILESASTNQTSMYLCASSGPGSGNTIYFGEGSWLTVV.

This clone has just one count. V is TRBV7-9 and J is TRBJ1-4; 7 bases are a match to TRBD1. The germline V gene has CDR1 SEHNR and CDR2 FQNEAQ (reference sequence). V shed 0 bases and J 8 bases; nucleotides not matched to a gene: 6. The CDR3 is 15 residues long. CDR3: CASSLASGQREKLFF. The CDR3 nucleotides read TGTGCCAGCAGCTTAGCCTCGGGACAGAGAGAAAAACTGTTTTTT.

This clone was recorded a few times. The V gene is TRBV4-3, the J gene TRBJ1-2; D gene unclear. V lost 0 bases to trimming and J lost 5 bases, with 19 bases between them. Per the germline V gene, CDR1 is LGHNA and CDR2 is YSLEER. The CDR3 loop spans 17 amino acids. The CDR3 loop reads CASSQDRQAGGRYGYTF. The CDR3 region has the DNA TGCGCCAGCAGCCAAGATCGCCAGGCGGGCGGGCGGTATGGCTACACCTTC.

This clone was observed a single time. V usage is TRBV29-1 and J usage is TRBJ1-1; possible D gene TRBD1, 6 bases. V lost 1 base and J lost 3, with 12 bases in between. Looked up from germline, CDR1 is SQVTM and CDR2 is ANQGSEA. The length of the CDR3 is 14 residues. The chain's CDR3 is CSVEVWGRYTEAFF. DNA for the CDR3: TGCAGCGTTGAAGTTTGGGGGCGGTACACTGAAGCTTTCTTT.